This T cell receptor (beta chain) is from a study of T cell repertoires in cytomegalovirus infection. Study-wide background: Researchers turned to recently identified HLA-C-restricted CMV epitopes as well as well-studied HLA-B-restricted ones.

Trimming cost V 3 bases and J 1 base, with 9 bases left between them. The CDR3 extends over 15 amino acids. The V gene's germline CDR1 is MDHEN and CDR2 SYDVKM. General observations from the study: In two of eight donors, the top clonotype was HLA-C-restricted CMV-specific. CMV carriers having the relevant HLA were flagged by cumulative public TCR beta family frequency.

There are a few counts of this clonotype. As yet, its antigen is unknown. TCRdb recomputed calls from the reads with MiXCR, one row per CDR3 protein. This table holds around 770,000 distinct CDR3 sequences, about 27% found once. Sequences were derived from cultured CD8+ T cells from PBMCs, sampled from culture after CMV antigen stimulation. The J gene is TRBJ2-2, the V gene TRBV28, with D possibly being TRBD2 (6 bases). The receptor was derived from a human donor in good health (CMV status not recorded). Some clones in this sample may be carry-over from other donors' samples. The chain's CDR3 is CASSFVRGNTGELFF. CDR3 nucleotide sequence: TGTGCCAGCAGTTTTGTGCGGGGGAACACCGGGGAGCTGTTTTTT.